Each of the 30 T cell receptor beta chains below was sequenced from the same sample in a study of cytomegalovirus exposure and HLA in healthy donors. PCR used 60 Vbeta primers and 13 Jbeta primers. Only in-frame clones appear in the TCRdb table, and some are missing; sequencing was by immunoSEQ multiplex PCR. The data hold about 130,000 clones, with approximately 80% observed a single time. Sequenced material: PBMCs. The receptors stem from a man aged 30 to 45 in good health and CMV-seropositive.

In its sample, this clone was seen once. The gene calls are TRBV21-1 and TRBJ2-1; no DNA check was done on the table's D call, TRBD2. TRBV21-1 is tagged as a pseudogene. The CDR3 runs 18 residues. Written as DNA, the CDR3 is TGTGCCAGCAGCAAAGATGGTAGTCAACCGAGAACCTACAATGAGCAGTTCTTC. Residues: CASSKDGSQPRTYNEQFF.

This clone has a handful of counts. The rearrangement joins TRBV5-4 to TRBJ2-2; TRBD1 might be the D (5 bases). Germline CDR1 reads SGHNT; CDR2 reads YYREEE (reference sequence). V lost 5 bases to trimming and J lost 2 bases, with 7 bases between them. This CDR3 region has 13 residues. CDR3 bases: TGTGCCAGCAGGACAGTCAACACCGGGGAGCTGTTTTTT. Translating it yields CASRTVNTGELFF.

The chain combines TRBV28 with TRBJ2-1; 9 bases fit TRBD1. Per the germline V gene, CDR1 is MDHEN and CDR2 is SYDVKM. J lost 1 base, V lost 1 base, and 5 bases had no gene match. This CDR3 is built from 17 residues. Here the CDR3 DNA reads TGTGCCAGCAGTTTATCCGGGACAGGGTGGTCCTACAATGAGCAGTTCTTC. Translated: CASSLSGTGWSYNEQFF.

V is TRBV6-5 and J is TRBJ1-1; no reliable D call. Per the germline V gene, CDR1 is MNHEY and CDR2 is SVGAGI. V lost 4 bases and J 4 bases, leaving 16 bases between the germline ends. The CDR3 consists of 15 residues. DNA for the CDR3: TGTGCCAGCAGTTGGACCGCCTGGAGGGTCACTGAAGCTTTCTTT. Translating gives CASSWTAWRVTEAFF.

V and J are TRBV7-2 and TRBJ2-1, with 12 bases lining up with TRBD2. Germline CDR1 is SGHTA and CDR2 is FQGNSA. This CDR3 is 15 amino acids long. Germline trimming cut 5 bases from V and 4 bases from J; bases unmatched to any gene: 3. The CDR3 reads CASSKTSGGYNEQFF. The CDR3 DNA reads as TGTGCCAGCAGCAAAACTAGCGGGGGGTACAATGAGCAGTTCTTC.

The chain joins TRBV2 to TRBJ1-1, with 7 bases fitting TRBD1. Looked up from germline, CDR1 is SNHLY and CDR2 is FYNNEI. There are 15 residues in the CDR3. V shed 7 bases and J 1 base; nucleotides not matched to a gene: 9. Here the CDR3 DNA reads TGTGCCAGCAAAGACAGGGTATACTCGAACACTGAAGCTTTCTTT. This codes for CASKDRVYSNTEAFF.

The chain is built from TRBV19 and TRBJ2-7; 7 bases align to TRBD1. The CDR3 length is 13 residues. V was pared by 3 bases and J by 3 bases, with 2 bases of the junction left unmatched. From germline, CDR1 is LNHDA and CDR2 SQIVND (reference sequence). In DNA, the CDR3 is TGTGCCAGTAGTATGGGACAGCGCTACGAGCAGTACTTC. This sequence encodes CASSMGQRYEQYF.

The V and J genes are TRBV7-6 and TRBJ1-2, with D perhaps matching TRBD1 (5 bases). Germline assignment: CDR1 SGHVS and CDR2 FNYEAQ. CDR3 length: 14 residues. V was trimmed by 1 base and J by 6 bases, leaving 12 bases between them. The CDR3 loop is CASSLGVTQDGYTF. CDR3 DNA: TGTGCCAGCAGCTTAGGCGTAACACAGGATGGCTACACCTTC. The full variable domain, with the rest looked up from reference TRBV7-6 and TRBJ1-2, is GAGVSQSPRYKVTKRGQDVALRCDPISGHVSLYWYRQALGQGPEFLTYFNYEAQQDKSGLPNDRFSAERPEGSISTLTIQRTEQRDSAMYRCASSLGVTQDGYTFGSGTRLTVV.

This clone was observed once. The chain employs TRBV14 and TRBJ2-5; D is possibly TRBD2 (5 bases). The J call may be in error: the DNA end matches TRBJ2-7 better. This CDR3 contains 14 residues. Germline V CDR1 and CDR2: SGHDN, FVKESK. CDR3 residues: CASSPGGGTYEQYF. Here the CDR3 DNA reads TGTGCCAGCAGCCCCGGAGGAGGCACCTACGAGCAGTACTTC.

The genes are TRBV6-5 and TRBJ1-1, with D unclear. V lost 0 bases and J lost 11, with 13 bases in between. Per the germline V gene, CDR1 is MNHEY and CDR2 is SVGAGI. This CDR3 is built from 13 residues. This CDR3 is CASSYSFRSLAFF. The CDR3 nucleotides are TGTGCCAGCAGTTACTCGTTCCGGTCCTTGGCTTTCTTT.

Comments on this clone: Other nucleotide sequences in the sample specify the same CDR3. In DNA, the CDR3 is TGTGCCAGCAGCCCGACAGGGTGGACCGGGGAGCTGTTTTTT. It encodes CASSPTGWTGELFF. The V gene is TRBV9, the J gene TRBJ2-2, with 7 bases identical to TRBD1. The junction had 5 bases not matched to a gene; V was cut back by 4 bases and J by 5 bases. Germline V gene lookup returns CDR1 SGDLS and CDR2 YYNGEE. The CDR3 is made up of 14 amino acids. Drawing the rest from reference TRBV9 and TRBJ2-2, the complete variable domain is DSGVTQTPKHLITATGQRVTLRCSPRSGDLSVYWYQQSLDQGLQFLIQYYNGEERAKGNILERFSAQQFPDLHSELNLSSLELGDSALYFCASSPTGWTGELFFGEGSRLTVL.

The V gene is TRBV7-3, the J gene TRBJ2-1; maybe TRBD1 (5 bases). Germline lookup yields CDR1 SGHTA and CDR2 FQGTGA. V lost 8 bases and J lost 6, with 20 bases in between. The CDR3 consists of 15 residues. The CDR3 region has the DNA TGTGCCAGCGCGTTGTGGGGCCAGGCACTCAATGAGCAGTTCTTC. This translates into CASALWGQALNEQFF.

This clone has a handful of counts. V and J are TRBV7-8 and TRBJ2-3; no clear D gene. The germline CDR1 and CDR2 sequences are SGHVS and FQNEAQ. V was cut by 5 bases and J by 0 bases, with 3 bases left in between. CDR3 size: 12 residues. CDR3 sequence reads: CASSPSTDTQYF. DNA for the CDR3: TGTGCCAGCAGCCCTAGCACAGATACGCAGTATTTT.

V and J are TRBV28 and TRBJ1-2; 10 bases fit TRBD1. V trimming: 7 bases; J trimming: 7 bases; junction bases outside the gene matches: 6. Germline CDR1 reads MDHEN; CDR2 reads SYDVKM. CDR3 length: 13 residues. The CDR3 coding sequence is TGTGCCAGCACCTCGACAGGGGGCTCTGGCTACACCTTC. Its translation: CASTSTGGSGYTF.

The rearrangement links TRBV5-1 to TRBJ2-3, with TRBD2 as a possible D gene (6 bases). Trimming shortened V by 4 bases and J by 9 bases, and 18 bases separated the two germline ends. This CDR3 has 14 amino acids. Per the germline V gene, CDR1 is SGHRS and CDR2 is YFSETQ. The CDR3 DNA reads TGCGCCAGCAGCCCTGGTGTCGGGGGATCGACGCAGTATTTT. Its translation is CASSPGVGGSTQYF.

The chain's CDR3 is CASRPGLPLMGQYF. The CDR3 nucleotides read TGCGCCAGCAGACCTGGACTGCCACTTATGGGCCAGTACTTC. This chain links TRBV5-1 with TRBJ2-5; a weak D match, TRBD2 (5 bases). Deletions cut 5 bases from V and 10 bases from J, with 21 bases between. CDR3 length: 14 residues. Germline V gene lookup returns CDR1 SGHRS and CDR2 YFSETQ.

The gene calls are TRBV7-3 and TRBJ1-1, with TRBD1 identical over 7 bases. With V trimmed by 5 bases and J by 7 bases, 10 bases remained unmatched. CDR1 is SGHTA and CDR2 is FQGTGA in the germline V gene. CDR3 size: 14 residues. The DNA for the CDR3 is TGTGCCAGCAGCCTTGGAGGGACAGCGGGTGAAGCTTTCTTT. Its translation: CASSLGGTAGEAFF.

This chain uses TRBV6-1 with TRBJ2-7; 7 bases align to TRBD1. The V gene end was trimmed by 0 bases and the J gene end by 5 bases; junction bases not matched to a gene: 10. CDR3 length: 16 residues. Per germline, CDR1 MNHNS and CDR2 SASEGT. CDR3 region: CASSEAMGTAAHEQYF. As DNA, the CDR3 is TGTGCCAGCAGTGAAGCTATGGGGACAGCGGCCCACGAGCAGTACTTC.

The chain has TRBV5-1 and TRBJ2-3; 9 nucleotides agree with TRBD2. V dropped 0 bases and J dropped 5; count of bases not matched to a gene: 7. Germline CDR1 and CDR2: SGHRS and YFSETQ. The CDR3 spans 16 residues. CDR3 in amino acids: CASSLEAGGAEDTQYF. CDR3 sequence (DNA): TGCGCCAGCAGCTTGGAGGCGGGGGGGGCCGAAGATACGCAGTATTTT. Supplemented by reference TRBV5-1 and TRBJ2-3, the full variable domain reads KAGVTQTPRYLIKTRGQQVTLSCSPISGHRSVSWYQQTPGQGLQFLFEYFSETQRNKGNFPGRFSGRQFSNSRSEMNVSTLELGDSALYLCASSLEAGGAEDTQYFGPGTRLTVL.

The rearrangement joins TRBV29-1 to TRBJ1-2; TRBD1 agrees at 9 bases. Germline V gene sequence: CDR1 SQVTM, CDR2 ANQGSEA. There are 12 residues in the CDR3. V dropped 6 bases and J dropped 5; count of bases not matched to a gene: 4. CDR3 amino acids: CSVPGQGYGYTF. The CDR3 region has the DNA TGCAGCGTGCCTGGACAGGGGTATGGCTACACCTTC.

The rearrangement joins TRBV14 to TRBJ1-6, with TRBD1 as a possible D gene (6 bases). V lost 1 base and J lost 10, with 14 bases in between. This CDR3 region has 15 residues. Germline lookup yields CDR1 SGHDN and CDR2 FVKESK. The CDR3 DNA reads TGTGCCAGCAGCCAAGGGGGTAACAGGGCCTCACCCCTCCACTTT. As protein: CASSQGGNRASPLHF.

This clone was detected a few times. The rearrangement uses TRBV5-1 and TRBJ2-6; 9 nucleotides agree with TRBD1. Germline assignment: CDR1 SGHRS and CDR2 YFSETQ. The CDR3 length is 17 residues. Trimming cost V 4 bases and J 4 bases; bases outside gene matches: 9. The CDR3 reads CASSPMGTGLGANVLTF. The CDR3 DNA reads TGCGCCAGCAGCCCGATGGGGACAGGGCTCGGGGCCAACGTCCTGACTTTC.

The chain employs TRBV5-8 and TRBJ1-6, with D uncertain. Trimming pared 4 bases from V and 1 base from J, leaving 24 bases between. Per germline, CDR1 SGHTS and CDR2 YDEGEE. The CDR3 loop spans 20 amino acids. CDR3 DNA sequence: TGTGCCAGCAGCACCGTCGGGTTCGAAGAGGTGATATCCTATAATTCACCCCTCCACTTT. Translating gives CASSTVGFEEVISYNSPLHF.

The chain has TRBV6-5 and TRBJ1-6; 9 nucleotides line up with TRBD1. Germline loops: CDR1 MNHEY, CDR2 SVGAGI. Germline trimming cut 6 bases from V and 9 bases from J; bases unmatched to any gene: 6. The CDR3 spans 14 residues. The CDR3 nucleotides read TGTGCCAGCAGCCCCGGGACAGGGAGTTCACCCCTCCACTTT. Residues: CASSPGTGSSPLHF.

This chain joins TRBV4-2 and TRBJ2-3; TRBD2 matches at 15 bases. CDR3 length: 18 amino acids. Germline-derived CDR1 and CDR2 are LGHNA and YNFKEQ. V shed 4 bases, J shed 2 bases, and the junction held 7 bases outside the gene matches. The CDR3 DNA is TGTGCCAGCAGCCCCCTCGGACTAGCGGGGGGGAACACAGATACGCAGTATTTT. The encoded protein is CASSPLGLAGGNTDTQYF.

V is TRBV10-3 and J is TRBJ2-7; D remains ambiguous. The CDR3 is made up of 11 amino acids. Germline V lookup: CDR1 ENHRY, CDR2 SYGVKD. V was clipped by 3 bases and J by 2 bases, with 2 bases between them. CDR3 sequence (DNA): TGTGCCATCAGTGACACCTACGAGCAGTACTTC. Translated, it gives CAISDTYEQYF.

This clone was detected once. The CDR3 bases are TGTGCCAGCAGCTCCGGGAGCTATTCGTTCCCTGGAAACACCATATATTTT. The encoded protein is CASSSGSYSFPGNTIYF. V and J are TRBV7-8 and TRBJ1-3; no reliable D call. CDR1 and CDR2 from the germline V gene are SGHVS and FQNEAQ. Trimming left V 4 bases short and J 2 bases short, with 18 bases between. CDR3 size: 17 residues.

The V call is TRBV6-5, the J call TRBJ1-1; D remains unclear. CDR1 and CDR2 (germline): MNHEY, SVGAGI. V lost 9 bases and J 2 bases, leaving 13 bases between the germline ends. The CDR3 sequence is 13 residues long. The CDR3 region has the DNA TGTGCCAGTTCCCCACGGGAAAACACTGAAGCTTTCTTT. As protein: CASSPRENTEAFF.

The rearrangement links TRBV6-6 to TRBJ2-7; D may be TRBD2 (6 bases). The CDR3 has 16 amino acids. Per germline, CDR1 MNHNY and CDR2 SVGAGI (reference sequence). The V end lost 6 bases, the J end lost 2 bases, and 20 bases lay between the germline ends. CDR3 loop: CASSPSVGERAYEQYF. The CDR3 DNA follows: TGTGCCAGCAGCCCGAGTGTCGGTGAGCGGGCCTACGAGCAGTACTTC.

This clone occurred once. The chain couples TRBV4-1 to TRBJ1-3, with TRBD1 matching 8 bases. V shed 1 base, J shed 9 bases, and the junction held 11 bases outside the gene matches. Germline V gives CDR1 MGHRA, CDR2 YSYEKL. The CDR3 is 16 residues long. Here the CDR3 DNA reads TGCGCCAGCAGCCAAGCCTATGACAGGGGCCGAAGCACCATATATTTT. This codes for CASSQAYDRGRSTIYF.